This TCR beta chain appears in the sequencing data of a study of CD8+ T cells in alopecia areata. Isolated RNA was reverse transcribed into cDNA used as the sequencing template. Assay used: immunoSEQ multiplex PCR; TCRdb lists only in-frame clones, some missing. The sample contains 170,000 or so clones, 59% of which appear only once. The CDR3 contains 13 residues. Germline CDR1 MNHEY, CDR2 SVGAGI. Between the trimmed V and J ends, which lost 6 bases and 9 bases, there was a span of 17 bases. The receptor comes from a human donor with alopecia areata. The sequencing used CD4+ T cells sorted from blood, collected at week 0. The gene calls are TRBV6-5 and TRBJ2-5; no firm D call. The CDR3 coding sequence is TGTGCCAGCAGCCCCACTCCGCCTCGGGCCCAGTACTTC. Translated: CASSPTPPRAQYF.